The source of this T cell receptor beta chain is a study of shared clonotypes between healthy human individuals. Losses at the gene ends were 3 bases for V and 4 bases for J; bases not matched to a gene: 0. Per the germline V gene, CDR1 is SGHNT and CDR2 is YENEEA. CDR3 length: 14 residues. 200 to 250 ng DNA, tens of thousands of T cell genomes, went into each sorted-subset replicate PCR. Profiling relied on immunoSEQ multiplex PCR, and the TCRdb table lists in-frame clones only, not all of them. The sample records roughly 2.2 million clones, roughly 93% being singletons. On this clone itself: Other DNA sequences in this specimen translate into the identical CDR3.

This TCR came from a man between 18 and 29 years old in good health. Some clones in this sample may be carry-over from other donors' samples. Sequencing was done on a sample of naive CD4+ T cells from PBMCs. Noted subset: CD45RA+ positively selected. The gene calls are TRBV11-3 and TRBJ2-1; 10 bases match TRBD2. CDR3 residues: CASSLGLAYNEQFF. The CDR3 bases are TGTGCCAGCAGCTTGGGACTAGCGTACAATGAGCAGTTCTTC.